Each of the 23 T cell receptor beta chains below was sequenced from the same sample in a study of regulatory T cells in long-lasting Graves disease. Documented time point: persistent/refractory GD, antithyroid drugs over 5 years with positive TRAb. The TCR library was made from RNA that had been extracted from PBMCs in TRIzol. CDR3-region Arm-PCR and iRepertoire HTBI primers produced the TCR beta libraries. TCRdb fed the multiplex PCR reads into MiXCR, producing one record per CDR3 protein. The sample lists 600,000 to 800,000 distinct CDR3 sequences, 25% to 30% seen once, with 40% to 55% in the top ten. The specimen comprised peripheral blood mononuclear cells (PBMCs), sampled when the disease was refractory, from a patient treated with antithyroid drugs. All receptors come from a female donor with Graves disease.

The chain uses TRBV12-3 or TRBV12-4 and TRBJ2-7, with D uncertain. V lost 1 base and J 2 bases, leaving 9 bases between the germline ends. This CDR3 contains 14 residues. CDR3 coding DNA: TGTGCCAGCAGTTTAGGCGACACCGCCTACGAGCAGTACTTC. Translating it yields CASSLGDTAYEQYF.

As concerns this clonotype: This may come from a read error, since a much larger clone is one base off. The V gene is TRBV12-3 or TRBV12-4, the J gene TRBJ1-5, with D tentatively TRBD1 (5 bases). The V end was cut by 3 bases, the J end by 9 bases, with 15 bases between. The CDR3 contains 14 residues. The CDR3 loop is CASSLGGSARPQHF. In DNA, the CDR3 is TGTGCCAGCAGTTTGGGGGGTTCAGCTCGGCCCCAGCATTTT.

The rearrangement uses TRBV27 and TRBJ2-5, with TRBD2 identical over 7 bases. From germline, CDR1 is MNHEY and CDR2 SMNVEV (reference sequence). CDR3 length equals 16 residues. The J segment lost 4 bases and the V segment lost 5 bases, leaving 13 bases of the junction unmatched. The CDR3 loop is CASSPIGTGRAETQYF. CDR3 nucleotide sequence: TGTGCCAGCAGTCCGATCGGGACGGGGAGGGCAGAGACCCAGTACTTC.

This clonotype was seen a few times. The chain is built from TRBV5-1 and TRBJ1-1; the D gene is possibly TRBD1 (5 bases). This CDR3 is 15 amino acids long. Germline assignment: CDR1 SGHRS and CDR2 YFSETQ. V was cut by 4 bases and J by 0 bases, with 13 bases left in between. In nucleotides, the CDR3 is TGCGCCAGCAGCGGGGGGGAACGAATGAACACTGAAGCTTTCTTT. Translating gives CASSGGERMNTEAFF. Using reference TRBV5-1 and TRBJ1-1 for the parts outside the CDR3, the full variable domain is KAGVTQTPRYLIKTRGQQVTLSCSPISGHRSVSWYQQTPGQGLQFLFEYFSETQRNKGNFPGRFSGRQFSNSRSEMNVSTLELGDSALYLCASSGGERMNTEAFFGQGTRLTVV.

V and J are TRBV5-1 and TRBJ1-4; no clear D. Trimming removed 6 bases at V and 5 bases at J, with 11 bases between. This CDR3 is built from 13 residues. Germline V gene sequence: CDR1 SGHRS, CDR2 YFSETQ. CDR3 DNA: TGCGCCAGCATGCGGACGGGGAATGAAAAACTGTTTTTT. Translating gives CASMRTGNEKLFF.

This clonotype came up a few times. V usage is TRBV30 and J usage is TRBJ1-1; D is unresolved. Germline CDR1 reads GTSNPN; CDR2 reads SVGIG (reference sequence). This CDR3 has 13 residues. Trimming pared 1 base from V and 0 bases from J, leaving 6 bases between. As DNA, the CDR3 is TGTGCCTGGAGTGCGTCAGTGAACACTGAAGCTTTCTTT. This encodes CAWSASVNTEAFF.

This clonotype was observed at least ten times. This chain uses TRBV6-1 with TRBJ1-1; 7 bases are shared with TRBD1. The CDR3 loop spans 16 amino acids. Germline V gives CDR1 MNHNS, CDR2 SASEGT. The V gene end was trimmed by 0 bases and the J gene end by 3 bases; junction bases not matched to a gene: 7. In DNA form, the CDR3 reads TGTGCCAGCAGTGAAGCTGAGGGGGCGGTAGACACTGAAGCTTTCTTT. It yields the protein CASSEAEGAVDTEAFF.

The chain joins TRBV14 to TRBJ2-4, with D perhaps matching TRBD1 (6 bases). V gave up 4 bases and J gave up 4 bases, with 11 bases separating them. The CDR3 loop spans 14 amino acids. Germline V lookup: CDR1 SGHDN, CDR2 FVKESK. Here the CDR3 reads CASSPFGQKNIQYF. The CDR3 DNA reads TGTGCCAGCAGCCCCTTCGGACAGAAAAACATTCAGTACTTC.

This clonotype was counted at least ten times. The J gene is TRBJ1-2, the V gene TRBV2; TRBD1 is a possible D gene (6 bases). V was trimmed by 2 bases and J by 7 bases, leaving 20 bases between them. From germline, CDR1 is SNHLY and CDR2 FYNNEI. The CDR3 runs to 16 residues. CDR3 loop: CASSESEDSESSGYTF. The DNA of the CDR3 is TGTGCCAGCAGTGAATCAGAGGACAGTGAGAGTTCTGGCTACACCTTC.

This clonotype has a count of ten or more. The chain couples TRBV28 to TRBJ1-2, with TRBD1 as a possible D gene (6 bases). This CDR3 is 13 amino acids long. CDR1 and CDR2 from the germline V gene are MDHEN and SYDVKM. V was shortened by 7 bases and J by 3 bases, with 12 bases between the two germline ends. The DNA for the CDR3 is TGTGCCAGCACGCCAGGGGAGTACTATGGCTACACCTTC. It encodes CASTPGEYYGYTF.

This clonotype was picked up one time. A junction end diverges from the germline sequence, so it may reflect a read error. V is TRBV19 and J is TRBJ1-1; D uncertain. CDR1 and CDR2 (germline): LNHDA, SQIVND (reference sequence). This CDR3 has 15 amino acids. This CDR3 is CASSSRRQQNTEALF. The CDR3 region has the DNA TGTGCCAGTAGTTCAAGGCGGCAGCAGAACACTGAAGCTCTCTTT.

This clonotype has only a few counts. J is TRBJ1-4 and V is TRBV6-1; D unclear. Trimming left V 8 bases short and J 3 bases short, with 16 bases between. The CDR3 spans 15 residues. Germline CDR1 reads MNHNS; CDR2 reads SASEGT. The CDR3 DNA follows: TGTGCCAGCCTCTCTTCGTCCTCTGCTAATGAAAAACTGTTTTTT. It specifies CASLSSSSANEKLFF.

In its sample, this clonotype was seen once. The chain couples TRBV3-1 to TRBJ2-7; 11 nucleotides agree with TRBD2. The V gene's germline CDR1 is LGHDT and CDR2 YNNKEL (reference sequence). The V segment lost 0 bases and the J segment 6 bases; nucleotides outside the gene matches: 10. CDR3 length: 17 residues. The CDR3 reads CASSQDTGLAGSSEQYF. CDR3 bases: TGTGCCAGCAGCCAAGACACAGGACTAGCGGGTTCCAGCGAGCAGTACTTC.

The chain employs TRBV19 and TRBJ1-2; weak D call: TRBD1 (6 bases). From germline, CDR1 is LNHDA and CDR2 SQIVND (reference sequence). Trimming removed 7 bases at V and 7 bases at J, with 19 bases between. The CDR3 runs to 14 residues. CDR3 region: CASTNRGASSGYTF. CDR3 nucleotide sequence: TGTGCCAGTACCAATCGGGGGGCCAGTTCTGGCTACACCTTC.

The table lists this clonotype with a few counts. The chain joins TRBV19 to TRBJ1-1, with a weak D call TRBD1 (6 bases). The CDR3 has 14 amino acids. Germline V gives CDR1 LNHDA, CDR2 SQIVND (reference sequence). The V and J ends lost 7 bases and 1 base respectively, with 13 bases between them. DNA for the CDR3: TGTGCCAGTACCTATGGACAGCGGAACACTGAAGCTTTCTTT. Translation gives CASTYGQRNTEAFF.

In this sample, this clonotype turned up many times. This chain uses TRBV28 with TRBJ1-1; D call uncertain. Germline values: CDR1 MDHEN, CDR2 SYDVKM. Trimming took 10 bases from V and 0 from J, leaving 12 bases between them. The CDR3 runs to 13 residues. This chain's CDR3 is CAIGSSLNTEAFF. As DNA, the CDR3 is TGTGCCATCGGAAGCAGTTTGAACACTGAAGCTTTCTTT.

The rearrangement uses TRBV19 and TRBJ1-5; TRBD1 matches at 9 bases. This CDR3 region has 16 residues. J gave up 2 bases and V 4 bases, and 6 bases lay outside the gene matches. From germline, CDR1 is LNHDA and CDR2 SQIVND (reference sequence). The CDR3 here is CASSTTGGRGNQPQHF. DNA of the CDR3: TGTGCCAGTAGTACGACAGGGGGTCGTGGCAATCAGCCCCAGCATTTT.

This clonotype was recorded a few times. V is TRBV20-1 and J is TRBJ2-7; D may be TRBD1 or TRBD2 (5 bases each). V lost 1 base to trimming and J lost 4 bases, with 14 bases between them. Germline V gene sequence: CDR1 DFQATT, CDR2 SNEGSKA (reference sequence). The CDR3 covers 14 residues. CDR3 sequence reads: CSARGDGSRYEQYF. CDR3 coding DNA: TGCAGTGCTAGAGGGGACGGTTCGAGGTACGAGCAGTACTTC.

The V and J genes are TRBV20-1 and TRBJ2-7; TRBD1 matches 7 bases. Germline V lookup: CDR1 DFQATT, CDR2 SNEGSKA (reference sequence). This CDR3 contains 14 residues. The V and J ends lost 6 bases and 2 bases, in that order; junction bases with no gene match: 10. CDR3 sequence (DNA): TGCAGTGCACCCCGGACAGGCGTCCCCTACGAGCAGTACTTC. Amino acids: CSAPRTGVPYEQYF.

V is TRBV6-1 and J is TRBJ1-2; 9 bases map to TRBD1. From germline, CDR1 is MNHNS and CDR2 SASEGT. The trim removed 5 bases at V and 7 bases at J, leaving 5 bases unmatched. The CDR3 runs 13 residues. CDR3 protein: CASSPPGQGGYTF. CDR3 in DNA: TGTGCCAGCAGTCCCCCGGGACAGGGTGGCTACACCTTC.

This rearrangement joins TRBV9 to TRBJ2-6, with D unclear. V was clipped by 0 bases and J by 3 bases, with 7 bases between them. There are 15 residues in the CDR3. Germline CDR1 SGDLS, CDR2 YYNGEE. The CDR3 nucleotides read TGTGCCAGCAGCGTAGGCTGGGTTGGGGCCAACGTCCTGACTTTC. As protein: CASSVGWVGANVLTF.

The table lists this clonotype with a few counts. The gene calls are TRBV6-1 and TRBJ2-7, with 12 bases fitting TRBD1. J gave up 4 bases and V 6 bases, and 7 bases lay outside the gene matches. Germline CDR1 is MNHNS and CDR2 is SASEGT. The CDR3 runs to 15 residues. Here the CDR3 DNA reads TGTGCCAGCAGCTACAAGGGACAGGGGGCTTACGAGCAGTACTTC. Translation: CASSYKGQGAYEQYF.

The V call is TRBV6-1, the J call TRBJ2-7, with 7 nucleotides matching TRBD1. Trimming removed 2 bases from V and 3 bases from J; junction bases left unmatched: 7. Germline-derived CDR1 and CDR2 are MNHNS and SASEGT. The CDR3 is made up of 15 amino acids. CDR3 DNA sequence: TGTGCCAGCAGTGAAAAGACCGGGACAGACTACGAGCAGTACTTC. Translated: CASSEKTGTDYEQYF.